This TCR beta chain stems from a study of OX40 agonist ivuxolimab in advanced cancers. Turning to the study itself: Past anti-PD-1, anti-PD-L1 or anti-CTLA-4 therapy was accepted, and approximately 40% had received some.

J gave up 4 bases and V 5 bases, and 6 bases lay outside the gene matches. The CDR3 has 15 amino acids. The germline CDR1 and CDR2 sequences are KGHSH and LQKENI. Study findings and constraints: On average, CD8+ T cells showed a greater number of expanded clones than CD4+.

Autoimmune disease history or systemic immunosuppression led to patients being barred. This clone was counted once. What it recognizes is unknown. The table came from immunoSEQ multiplex PCR; TCRdb's copy has only in-frame clones and leaves some out. The sample has over 85,000 clones, approximately 83% seen once. The source was CD4+ or CD8+ T cells sorted from blood, collected in a trial of the OX40 agonist ivuxolimab. The TCR was taken from an adult with an advanced solid tumor such as melanoma, head and neck, liver or kidney cancer. The rearrangement uses TRBV18 and TRBJ2-3; 10 nucleotides line up with TRBD2. The CDR3 sequence: CASSKLAGVSDTQYF. CDR3 DNA: TGTGCCAGCTCAAAGCTAGCGGGAGTTTCAGATACGCAGTATTTT.